This entry lists 27 T cell receptor beta chains sequenced from one sample in a study of identical twins. Via MiXCR, TCRdb re-called the 5' RACE reads, giving one row per CDR3 protein. The profile shows approximately 590,000 distinct CDR3 sequences, 9.5% to 10% of them singletons. The same sample was also used in a study of yellow fever vaccine responses in identical twins.

Sequenced: PBMCs. All receptors come from a woman younger than 30 in good health.

This clonotype was seen repeatedly, ten times or more. The rearrangement uses TRBV6-5 and TRBJ2-7; D gene ambiguous. The germline CDR1 and CDR2 sequences are MNHEY and SVGAGI. CDR3 size: 16 residues. The V and J ends lost 0 bases and 1 base respectively, with 13 bases between them. The CDR3 loop is CASSYSMGSGSYEQYF. CDR3 sequence (DNA): TGTGCCAGCAGTTACTCGATGGGCAGTGGTTCCTACGAGCAGTACTTC.

The V and J genes are TRBV20-1 and TRBJ2-5, with D hard to call. Between the trimmed V and J ends, which lost 3 bases and 5 bases, there was a span of 25 bases. The CDR3 length is 17 residues. Germline CDR1 and CDR2: DFQATT and SNEGSKA (reference sequence). The CDR3 DNA follows: TGCAGTGCTAGGTTTTGGGTCGTGGGCGGCTCACGGGAGACCCAGTACTTC. It translates to CSARFWVVGGSRETQYF.

The chain recombines TRBV5-5 with TRBJ2-7; either TRBD1 or TRBD2 may supply D (5 bases each). In germline, CDR1 is SGHKS, CDR2 YYEKEE (reference sequence). The V gene lost 1 base and the J gene lost 5 bases, with 13 bases spanning the gap. This CDR3 is built from 14 residues. The CDR3 here is CASSLNYRGDEQYF. CDR3 in DNA: TGTGCCAGCAGCTTGAATTATCGAGGGGACGAGCAGTACTTC.

At least ten counts were recorded for this clonotype. The chain employs TRBV9 and TRBJ2-1; TRBD2 matches 10 bases. The CDR3 contains 15 residues. Trimming cost V 4 bases and J 5 bases; bases outside gene matches: 6. Germline-derived CDR1 and CDR2 are SGDLS and YYNGEE. CDR3 region: CASSPRTSGHNEQFF. The CDR3 nucleotides read TGTGCCAGCAGCCCCAGGACTAGCGGACACAATGAGCAGTTCTTC.

The chain carries TRBV28 and TRBJ2-2; 7 positions match TRBD2. The CDR3 extends over 14 amino acids. With 8 bases clipped from V and 3 bases from J, the junction kept 6 bases outside the gene matches. Germline loops: CDR1 MDHEN, CDR2 SYDVKM. CDR3 loop: CASLMGGDTGELFF. The CDR3 DNA is TGTGCCAGCCTCATGGGGGGGGACACCGGGGAGCTGTTTTTT.

This clonotype was seen repeatedly, ten times or more. The chain links TRBV11-3 to TRBJ2-1; 12 bases fit TRBD2. The CDR3 has 15 amino acids. The V gene's germline CDR1 is SGHNT and CDR2 YENEEA. J gave up 6 bases and V 5 bases, and 5 bases lay outside the gene matches. This CDR3 reads CASSLRLAGANEQFF. For the CDR3, the DNA is TGTGCCAGCAGCCTCCGACTAGCGGGGGCCAATGAGCAGTTCTTC. The variable domain in full, with the rest retrieved from reference TRBV11-3 and TRBJ2-1, is EAGVVQSPRYKIIEKKQPVAFWCNPISGHNTLYWYLQNLGQGPELLIRYENEEAVDDSQLPKDRFSAERLKGVDSTLKIQPAELGDSAVYLCASSLRLAGANEQFFGPGTRLTVL.

V usage is TRBV4-2 and J usage is TRBJ2-1; 10 nucleotides line up with TRBD2. With 3 bases clipped from V and 4 bases from J, the junction kept 3 bases outside the gene matches. Germline assignment: CDR1 LGHNA and CDR2 YNFKEQ. The CDR3 sequence is 15 residues long. The CDR3 reads CASSQTTSGYNEQFF. The CDR3 nucleotides read TGTGCCAGCAGCCAGACGACTAGCGGGTACAATGAGCAGTTCTTC.

This clonotype was observed a few times. This rearrangement joins TRBV28 to TRBJ2-1; 9 bases map to TRBD2. The CDR3 extends over 14 amino acids. Per germline, CDR1 MDHEN and CDR2 SYDVKM. Trimming at V came to 5 bases and at J to 7 bases, leaving 6 bases not matched to a gene. DNA of the CDR3: TGTGCCAGCAGTCGCGGGGGGGGGGAAAATGAGCAGTTCTTC. This encodes CASSRGGGENEQFF.

This clonotype was counted many times. The chain uses TRBV20-1 and TRBJ2-5, with a tentative D call TRBD1 (6 bases). CDR1 DFQATT and CDR2 SNEGSKA come from the germline V gene (reference sequence). The CDR3 consists of 13 residues. V lost 5 bases to trimming and J lost 2 bases, with 12 bases between them. For the CDR3, the DNA is TGCAGTGCTCCAAGCGACAGGCAAGAGACCCAGTACTTC. This encodes CSAPSDRQETQYF.

Ten or more counts support this clonotype. The J gene is TRBJ2-2, the V gene TRBV7-9, with D hard to call. Trimming left V 4 bases short and J 5 bases short, with 5 bases between. The CDR3 runs 12 residues. Germline assignment: CDR1 SEHNR and CDR2 FQNEAQ (reference sequence). CDR3 sequence reads: CASSSRTGELFF. The CDR3 DNA follows: TGTGCCAGCAGCTCCCGGACCGGGGAGCTGTTTTTT. The complete variable domain, with remaining parts taken from reference TRBV7-9 and TRBJ2-2, reads DTGVSQNPRHKITKRGQNVTFRCDPISEHNRLYWYRQTLGQGPEFLTYFQNEAQLEKSRLLSDRFSAERPKGSFSTLEIQRTEQGDSAMYLCASSSRTGELFFGEGSRLTVL.

In this sample, this clonotype turned up a few times. The chain couples TRBV10-3 to TRBJ2-7; D is uncertain. The CDR3 is made up of 13 amino acids. V lost 10 bases, J lost 0 bases, and 13 bases lay in between. Germline CDR1 reads ENHRY; CDR2 reads SYGVKD. The CDR3 protein is CATLGSPSYEQYF. In DNA, the CDR3 is TGTGCCACACTGGGATCCCCCTCCTACGAGCAGTACTTC.

This clonotype was counted at least ten times. The rearrangement uses TRBV7-2 and TRBJ2-7, with D possibly TRBD2 on 6 matching bases. This CDR3 comprises 16 residues. V lost 1 base and J 3 bases, leaving 16 bases between the germline ends. Germline V CDR1 and CDR2: SGHTA, FQGNSA. CDR3 residues: CASSLEMGGVGYEQYF. The CDR3 nucleotides are TGTGCCAGCAGCTTAGAAATGGGCGGGGTAGGCTACGAGCAGTACTTC. The entire variable domain, with the rest obtained from reference TRBV7-2 and TRBJ2-7, is as follows: GAGVSQSPSNKVTEKGKDVELRCDPISGHTALYWYRQSLGQGLEFLIYFQGNSAPDKSGLPSDRFSAERTGGSVSTLTIQRTQQEDSAVYLCASSLEMGGVGYEQYFGPGTRLTVT.

A remark on this clonotype: A much bigger clone sits one base away, suggesting this may be a read error. This chain joins TRBV7-8 and TRBJ2-2; 12 nucleotides line up with TRBD2. This CDR3 comprises 15 residues. V lost 8 bases to trimming and J lost 1 base; unmatched junction nucleotides: 2. Germline CDR1 reads SGHVS; CDR2 reads FQNEAQ. CDR3 sequence (DNA): TGTGCCAGCGGGGGACTAGCGGGGAACACCGGGGAGCTGTTTTTT. Its protein product is CASGGLAGNTGELFF.

This clonotype has a count of ten or more. The V gene is TRBV28, the J gene TRBJ2-6; D gene ambiguous. Per germline, CDR1 MDHEN and CDR2 SYDVKM. V was shortened by 5 bases and J by 6 bases, with 5 bases between the two germline ends. The CDR3 runs 12 residues. The CDR3 loop is CASSPEANVLTF. The DNA of the CDR3 is TGTGCCAGCAGTCCAGAGGCCAACGTCCTGACTTTC.

V gene TRBV29-1 combines with J gene TRBJ2-2; D may be TRBD1 or TRBD2 (6 bases each). V gave up 6 bases and J gave up 4 bases, with 9 bases separating them. Germline V gives CDR1 SQVTM, CDR2 ANQGSEA. CDR3 length: 12 residues. Written as DNA, the CDR3 is TGCAGCGTGCGGGACATCACCGGGGAGCTGTTTTTT. This encodes CSVRDITGELFF.

This clonotype was seen repeatedly, ten times or more. This CDR3 is CSANKVQQFF. CDR3 sequence (DNA): TGCAGTGCTAACAAGGTACAGCAGTTCTTC. The V call is TRBV20-1, the J call TRBJ2-1; D uncertain. The CDR3 totals 10 residues. V was pared by 4 bases and J by 11 bases, with 9 bases between. Germline CDR1 is DFQATT and CDR2 is SNEGSKA (reference sequence).

This clonotype has a handful of counts. The V call is TRBV20-1, the J call TRBJ2-7; the D gene could be TRBD1 or TRBD2 (6 bases each). Trimming left V 3 bases short and J 1 base short, with 13 bases between. CDR1 is DFQATT, CDR2 SNEGSKA, per germline (reference sequence). This CDR3 spans 14 amino acids. The CDR3 region is CSASLGGASYEQYF. The CDR3 bases are TGCAGTGCTAGCTTGGGGGGCGCGTCCTACGAGCAGTACTTC.

This clonotype has only a few counts. The rearrangement links TRBV6-6 to TRBJ2-7, with D uncertain. The V end was cut by 6 bases, the J end by 6 bases, with 12 bases between. This CDR3 spans 12 amino acids. In germline, CDR1 is MNHNY, CDR2 SVGAGI (reference sequence). CDR3 amino acids: CASSAARAEQYF. The CDR3 DNA reads as TGTGCCAGCAGCGCAGCAAGGGCCGAGCAGTACTTC.

This clonotype appeared many times. CDR3 sequence (DNA): TGCGCCAGCAGCAGTACTCGGACAAGTGGGCTCCCAGATACGCAGTATTTT. This sequence encodes CASSSTRTSGLPDTQYF. The rearrangement links TRBV5-1 to TRBJ2-3, with D perhaps matching TRBD1 (5 bases). The CDR3 consists of 17 residues. The V and J ends lost 4 bases and 4 bases respectively, with 22 bases between them. Germline V CDR1 and CDR2: SGHRS, YFSETQ. The variable domain in full, completed from reference TRBV5-1 and TRBJ2-3, reads KAGVTQTPRYLIKTRGQQVTLSCSPISGHRSVSWYQQTPGQGLQFLFEYFSETQRNKGNFPGRFSGRQFSNSRSEMNVSTLELGDSALYLCASSSTRTSGLPDTQYFGPGTRLTVL.

This clonotype appeared a few times. V and J are TRBV9 and TRBJ1-1, with a weak D call TRBD1 (6 bases). The ends were cut back, 4 bases at V and 3 bases at J, with 19 bases in the middle. The length of the CDR3 is 16 residues. From germline, CDR1 is SGDLS and CDR2 YYNGEE. CDR3 amino acids: CASSLPLGGRDTEAFF. As DNA, the CDR3 is TGTGCCAGCAGCCTCCCCCTTGGGGGGCGAGACACTGAAGCTTTCTTT.

The chain combines TRBV6-1 with TRBJ2-2; D may be TRBD1 or TRBD2 (6 bases each). V was pared by 7 bases and J by 4 bases, with 13 bases between. Germline CDR1 reads MNHNS; CDR2 reads SASEGT. This CDR3 is built from 14 residues. CDR3 nucleotide sequence: TGTGCCAGCACCCACGGAGGGGGCACCGGGGAGCTGTTTTTT. Translation: CASTHGGGTGELFF.

This clonotype has only a few counts. The chain couples TRBV29-1 to TRBJ2-7; a weak D match, TRBD1 (6 bases). Germline lookup yields CDR1 SQVTM and CDR2 ANQGSEA. This CDR3 has 13 residues. V lost 4 bases and J lost 1, with 11 bases in between. The CDR3 sequence: CSVGPDSSYEQYF. Written as DNA, the CDR3 is TGCAGCGTTGGCCCGGACAGTTCCTACGAGCAGTACTTC.

This clonotype has a count of ten or more. The chain carries TRBV29-1 and TRBJ2-7; no clear D gene. The V end was cut by 0 bases, the J end by 2 bases, with 5 bases between. The germline CDR1 and CDR2 sequences are SQVTM and ANQGSEA. The CDR3 covers 12 residues. The CDR3 nucleotides read TGCAGCGTTGAAGATTGGACCTACGAGCAGTACTTC. Its protein product is CSVEDWTYEQYF.

The chain couples TRBV5-6 to TRBJ2-3; a weak D match, TRBD2 (6 bases). The CDR3 length is 18 residues. V was shortened by 4 bases and J by 11 bases, with 32 bases between the two germline ends. The germline V gene encodes CDR1 SGHDT and CDR2 YYEEEE. The CDR3 protein is CASSPTGLSDFSPLEQYF. The CDR3 DNA follows: TGTGCCAGCAGCCCGACGGGACTTTCCGACTTCTCCCCTCTGGAGCAGTATTTT.

There are many counts of this clonotype. This sequence joins TRBV5-6 and TRBJ2-1; unclear D gene. CDR1 and CDR2 (germline): SGHDT, YYEEEE. The CDR3 contains 13 residues. V lost 0 bases and J 7 bases, leaving 8 bases between the germline ends. CDR3 in amino acids: CASSLVHGNEQFF. CDR3 DNA: TGTGCCAGCAGCTTGGTTCATGGTAATGAGCAGTTCTTC. The complete variable domain, with remaining parts taken from reference TRBV5-6 and TRBJ2-1, reads DAGVTQSPTHLIKTRGQQVTLRCSPKSGHDTVSWYQQALGQGPQFIFQYYEEEERQRGNFPDRFSGHQFPNYSSELNVNALLLGDSALYLCASSLVHGNEQFFGPGTRLTVL.

The chain uses TRBV4-3 and TRBJ2-1; the D is unclear. V lost 3 bases and J 4 bases, leaving 7 bases between the germline ends. CDR3 length: 13 residues. Germline V lookup: CDR1 LGHNA, CDR2 YSLEER. The CDR3 sequence: CASSQHQYNEQFF. In DNA form, the CDR3 reads TGCGCCAGCAGCCAGCACCAGTACAATGAGCAGTTCTTC.

This clonotype was picked up a small number of times. The chain uses TRBV20-1 and TRBJ2-3; no reliable D call. CDR3 length: 14 amino acids. With 5 bases removed from V and 0 bases from J, the gap between germline ends came to 12 bases. Germline V gives CDR1 DFQATT, CDR2 SNEGSKA (reference sequence). CDR3 region: CSAARRPSTDTQYF. The CDR3 DNA follows: TGCAGTGCTGCACGCAGGCCGAGCACAGATACGCAGTATTTT.